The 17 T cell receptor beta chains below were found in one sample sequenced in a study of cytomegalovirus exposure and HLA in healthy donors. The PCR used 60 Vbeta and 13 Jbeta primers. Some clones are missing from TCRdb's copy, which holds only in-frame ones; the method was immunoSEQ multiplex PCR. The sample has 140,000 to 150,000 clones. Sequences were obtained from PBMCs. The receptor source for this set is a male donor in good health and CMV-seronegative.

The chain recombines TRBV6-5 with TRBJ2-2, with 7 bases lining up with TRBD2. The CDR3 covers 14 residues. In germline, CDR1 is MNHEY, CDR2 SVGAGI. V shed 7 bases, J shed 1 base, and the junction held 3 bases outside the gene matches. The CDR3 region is CASTLAENTGELFF. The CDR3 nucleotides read TGTGCCAGCACGCTAGCGGAGAACACCGGGGAGCTGTTTTTT.

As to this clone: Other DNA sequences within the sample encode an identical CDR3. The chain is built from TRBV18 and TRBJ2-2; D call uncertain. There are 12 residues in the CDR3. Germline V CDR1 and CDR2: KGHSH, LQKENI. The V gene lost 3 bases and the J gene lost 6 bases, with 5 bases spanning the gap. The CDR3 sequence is CASSPGAGELFF. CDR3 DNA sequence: TGTGCCAGCTCACCCGGAGCCGGGGAGCTGTTTTTT.

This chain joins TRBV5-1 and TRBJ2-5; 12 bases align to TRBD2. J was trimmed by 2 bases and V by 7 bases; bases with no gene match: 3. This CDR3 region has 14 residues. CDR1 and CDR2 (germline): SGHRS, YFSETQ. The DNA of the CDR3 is TGCGCCAGCGGACTAGCGGGATCACAAGAGACCCAGTACTTC. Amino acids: CASGLAGSQETQYF.

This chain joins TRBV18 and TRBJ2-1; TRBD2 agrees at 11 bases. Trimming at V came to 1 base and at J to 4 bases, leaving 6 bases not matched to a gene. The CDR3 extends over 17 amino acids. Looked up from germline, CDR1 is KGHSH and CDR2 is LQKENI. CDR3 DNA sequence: TGTGCCAGCTCACCACGTCCGGGGACTAGCGGTTACAATGAGCAGTTCTTC. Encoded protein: CASSPRPGTSGYNEQFF. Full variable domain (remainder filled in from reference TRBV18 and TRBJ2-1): NAGVMQNPRHLVRRRGQEARLRCSPMKGHSHVYWYRQLPEEGLKFMVYLQKENIIDESGMPKERFSAEFPKEGPSILRIQQVVRGDSAAYFCASSPRPGTSGYNEQFFGPGTRLTVL.

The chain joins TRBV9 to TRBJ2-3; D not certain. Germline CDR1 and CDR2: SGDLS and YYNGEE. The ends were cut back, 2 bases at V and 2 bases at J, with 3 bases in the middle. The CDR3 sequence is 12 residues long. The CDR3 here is CASSVHTDTQYF. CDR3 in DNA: TGTGCCAGCAGCGTTCACACAGATACGCAGTATTTT. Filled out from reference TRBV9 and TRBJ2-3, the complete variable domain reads DSGVTQTPKHLITATGQRVTLRCSPRSGDLSVYWYQQSLDQGLQFLIQYYNGEERAKGNILERFSAQQFPDLHSELNLSSLELGDSALYFCASSVHTDTQYFGPGTRLTVL.

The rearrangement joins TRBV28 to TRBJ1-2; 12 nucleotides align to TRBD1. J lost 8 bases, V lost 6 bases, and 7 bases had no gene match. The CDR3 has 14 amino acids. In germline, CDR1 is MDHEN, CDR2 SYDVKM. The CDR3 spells CASSPGQGAQGYTF. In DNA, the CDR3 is TGTGCCAGCAGCCCGGGACAGGGGGCGCAGGGCTACACCTTC.

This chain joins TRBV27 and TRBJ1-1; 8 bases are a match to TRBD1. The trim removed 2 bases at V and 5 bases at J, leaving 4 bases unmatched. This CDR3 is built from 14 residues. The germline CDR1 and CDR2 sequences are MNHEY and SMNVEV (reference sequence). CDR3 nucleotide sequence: TGTGCCAGCAGTTTAGACAGGGGAAGGACTGAAGCTTTCTTT. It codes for CASSLDRGRTEAFF.

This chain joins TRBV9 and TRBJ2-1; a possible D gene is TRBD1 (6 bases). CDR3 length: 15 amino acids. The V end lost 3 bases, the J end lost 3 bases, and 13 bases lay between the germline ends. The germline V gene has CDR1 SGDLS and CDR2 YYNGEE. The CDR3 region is CASSATGRGYNEQFF. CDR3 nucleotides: TGTGCCAGCAGCGCGACAGGAAGGGGCTACAATGAGCAGTTCTTC. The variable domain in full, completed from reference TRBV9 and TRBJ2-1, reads DSGVTQTPKHLITATGQRVTLRCSPRSGDLSVYWYQQSLDQGLQFLIQYYNGEERAKGNILERFSAQQFPDLHSELNLSSLELGDSALYFCASSATGRGYNEQFFGPGTRLTVL.

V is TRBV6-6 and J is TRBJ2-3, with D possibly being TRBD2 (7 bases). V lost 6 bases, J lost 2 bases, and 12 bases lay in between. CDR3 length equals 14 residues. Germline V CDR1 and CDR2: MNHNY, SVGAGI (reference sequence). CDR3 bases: TGTGCCAGCAGGGAGGGGGGGTCCACAGATACGCAGTATTTT. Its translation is CASREGGSTDTQYF.

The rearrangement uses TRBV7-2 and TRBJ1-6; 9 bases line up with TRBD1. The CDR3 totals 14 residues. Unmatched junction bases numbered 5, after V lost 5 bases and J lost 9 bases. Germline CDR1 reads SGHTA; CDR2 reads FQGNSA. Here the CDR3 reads CASSPRTGVSPLHF. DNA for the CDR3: TGTGCCAGCAGCCCACGGACAGGGGTTTCACCCCTCCACTTT.

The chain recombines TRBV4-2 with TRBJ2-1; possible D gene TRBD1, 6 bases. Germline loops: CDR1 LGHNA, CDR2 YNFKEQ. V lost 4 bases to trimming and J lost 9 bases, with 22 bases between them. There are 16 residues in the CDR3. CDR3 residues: CASSLRTRGREGEQFF. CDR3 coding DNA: TGTGCCAGCAGCCTACGGACGAGGGGGAGAGAGGGTGAGCAGTTCTTC.

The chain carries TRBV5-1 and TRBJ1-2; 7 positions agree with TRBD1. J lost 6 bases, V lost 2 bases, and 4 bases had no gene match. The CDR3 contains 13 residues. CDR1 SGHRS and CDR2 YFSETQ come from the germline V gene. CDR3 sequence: CASSLGTANGYTF. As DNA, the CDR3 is TGCGCCAGCAGCTTAGGGACAGCAAATGGCTACACCTTC. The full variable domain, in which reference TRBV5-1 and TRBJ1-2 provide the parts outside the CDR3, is KAGVTQTPRYLIKTRGQQVTLSCSPISGHRSVSWYQQTPGQGLQFLFEYFSETQRNKGNFPGRFSGRQFSNSRSEMNVSTLELGDSALYLCASSLGTANGYTFGSGTRLTVV.

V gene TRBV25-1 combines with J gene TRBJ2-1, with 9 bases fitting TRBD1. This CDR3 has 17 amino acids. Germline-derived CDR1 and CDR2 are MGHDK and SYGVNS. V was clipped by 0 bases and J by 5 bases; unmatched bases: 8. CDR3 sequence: CASSEYKGQGRNNEQFF. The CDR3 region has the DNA TGTGCCAGCAGTGAATATAAGGGACAGGGAAGAAACAATGAGCAGTTCTTC.

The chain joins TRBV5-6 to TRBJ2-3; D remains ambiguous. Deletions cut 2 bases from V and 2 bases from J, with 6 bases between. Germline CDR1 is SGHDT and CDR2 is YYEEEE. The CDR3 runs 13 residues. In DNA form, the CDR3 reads TGTGCCAGCAGCTTTCAGGACACAGATACGCAGTATTTT. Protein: CASSFQDTDTQYF.

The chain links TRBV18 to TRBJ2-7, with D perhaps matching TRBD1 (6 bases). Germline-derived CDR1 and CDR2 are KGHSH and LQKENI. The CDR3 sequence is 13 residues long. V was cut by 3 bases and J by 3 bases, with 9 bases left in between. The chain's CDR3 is CASSPTGDYEQYF. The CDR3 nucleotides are TGTGCCAGCTCACCGACAGGTGACTACGAGCAGTACTTC.

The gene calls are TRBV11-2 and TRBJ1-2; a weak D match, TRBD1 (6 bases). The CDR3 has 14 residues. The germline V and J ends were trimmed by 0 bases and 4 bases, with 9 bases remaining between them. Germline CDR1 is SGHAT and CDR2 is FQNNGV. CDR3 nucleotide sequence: TGTGCCAGCAGCTTAGATCGCAGGGGCTATGGCTACACCTTC. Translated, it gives CASSLDRRGYGYTF.

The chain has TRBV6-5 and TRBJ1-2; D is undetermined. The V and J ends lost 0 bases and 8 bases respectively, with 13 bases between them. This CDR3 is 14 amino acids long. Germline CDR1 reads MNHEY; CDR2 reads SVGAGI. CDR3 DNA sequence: TGTGCCAGCAGTTACTCTGAGGCCACGGGAGGCTACACCTTC. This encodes CASSYSEATGGYTF.